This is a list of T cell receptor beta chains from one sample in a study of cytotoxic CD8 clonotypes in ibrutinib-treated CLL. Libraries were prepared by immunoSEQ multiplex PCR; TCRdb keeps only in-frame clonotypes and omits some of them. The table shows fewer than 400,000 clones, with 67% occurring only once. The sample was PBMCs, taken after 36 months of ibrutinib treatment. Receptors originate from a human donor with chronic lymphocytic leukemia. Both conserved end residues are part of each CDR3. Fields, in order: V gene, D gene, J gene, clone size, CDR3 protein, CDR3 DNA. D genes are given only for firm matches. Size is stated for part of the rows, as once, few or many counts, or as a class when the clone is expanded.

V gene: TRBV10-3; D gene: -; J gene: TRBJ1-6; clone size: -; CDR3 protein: CAISADRSRNSPLHF; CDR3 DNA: TGTGCCATCAGTGCTGACAGGTCACGTAATTCACCCCTCCACTTT
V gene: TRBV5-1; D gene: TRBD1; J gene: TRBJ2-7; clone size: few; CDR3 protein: CASSFSAGGYEQYF; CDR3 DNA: TGCGCCAGCAGCTTCTCGGCAGGGGGTTACGAGCAGTACTTC
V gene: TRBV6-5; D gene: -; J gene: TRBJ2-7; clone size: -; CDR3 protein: CASSYSTGGPPGEQYF; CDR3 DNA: TGTGCCAGCAGTTACTCGACCGGGGGGCCTCCAGGGGAGCAGTACTTC
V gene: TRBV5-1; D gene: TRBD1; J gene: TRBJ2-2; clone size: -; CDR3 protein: CASSVTGAGELFF; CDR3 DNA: TGCGCCAGCAGCGTGACAGGGGCCGGGGAGCTGTTTTTT
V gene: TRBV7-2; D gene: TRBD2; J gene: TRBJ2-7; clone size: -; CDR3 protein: CASSLWLAGGRQYF; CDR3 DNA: TGTGCCAGCAGCTTATGGCTAGCGGGAGGTCGGCAGTACTTC
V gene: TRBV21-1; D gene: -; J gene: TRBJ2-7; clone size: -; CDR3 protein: CASSTRDRGFVGEQYF; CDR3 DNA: TGTGCCAGCAGCACCCGGGACAGGGGGTTTGTAGGCGAGCAGTACTTC
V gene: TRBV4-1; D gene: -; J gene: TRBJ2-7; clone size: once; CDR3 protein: CASSQVGTGYEQYF; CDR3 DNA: TGCGCCAGCAGCCAAGTGGGGACGGGTTACGAGCAGTACTTC
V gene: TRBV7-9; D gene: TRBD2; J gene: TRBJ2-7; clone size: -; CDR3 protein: CASSLVASGGDYEQYF; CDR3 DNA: TGTGCCAGCAGCTTAGTGGCTAGCGGGGGGGACTACGAGCAGTACTTC
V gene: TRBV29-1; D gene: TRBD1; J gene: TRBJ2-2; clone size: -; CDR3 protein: CSAWTGFGGELFF; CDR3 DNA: TGCAGCGCCTGGACAGGGTTCGGCGGGGAGCTGTTTTTT
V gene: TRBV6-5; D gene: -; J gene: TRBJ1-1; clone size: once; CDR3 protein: CASSFLHVMNTEAFF; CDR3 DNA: TGTGCCAGCAGTTTCTTACACGTAATGAACACTGAAGCTTTCTTT
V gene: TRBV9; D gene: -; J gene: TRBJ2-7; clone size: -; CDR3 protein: CASSVAPAGSYEQYF; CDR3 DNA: TGTGCCAGCAGCGTAGCTCCGGCGGGATCCTACGAGCAGTACTTC
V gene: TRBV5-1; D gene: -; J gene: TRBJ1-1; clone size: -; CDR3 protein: CASSLVGSPDTEAFF; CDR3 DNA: TGCGCCAGCAGCTTGGTTGGGTCCCCCGACACTGAAGCTTTCTTT
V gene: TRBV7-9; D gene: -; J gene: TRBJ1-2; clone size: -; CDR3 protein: CASSLATARYGYTF; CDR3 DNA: TGTGCCAGCAGCTTAGCTACGGCGCGTTATGGCTACACCTTC
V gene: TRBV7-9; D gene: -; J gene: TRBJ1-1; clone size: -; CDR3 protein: CASSLGSTGWRNTEAFF; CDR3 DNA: TGTGCCAGCAGCTTAGGGAGTACAGGGTGGAGGAACACTGAAGCTTTCTTT
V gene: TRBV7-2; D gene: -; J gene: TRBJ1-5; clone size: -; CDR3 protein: CASSFSVDSNQPQHF; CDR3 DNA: TGTGCCAGCAGCTTTAGTGTTGATAGCAATCAGCCCCAGCATTTT
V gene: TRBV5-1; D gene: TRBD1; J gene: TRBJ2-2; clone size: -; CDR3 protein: CASRTGNTGELFF; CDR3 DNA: TGCGCCAGCCGGACAGGGAACACCGGGGAGCTGTTTTTT
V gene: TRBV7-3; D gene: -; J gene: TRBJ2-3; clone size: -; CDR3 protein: CASSFWTTPHTQYF; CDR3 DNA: TGTGCCAGCAGCTTCTGGACTACCCCACATACGCAGTATTTT
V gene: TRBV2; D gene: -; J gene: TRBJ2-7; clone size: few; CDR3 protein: CASSTSREQYF; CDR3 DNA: -
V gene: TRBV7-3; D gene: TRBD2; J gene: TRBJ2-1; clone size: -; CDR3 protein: CASSLRGRGLTSGPNNEQFF; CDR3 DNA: TGTGCCAGCAGCTTAAGGGGCAGGGGTTTGACTAGCGGGCCAAACAATGAGCAGTTCTTC
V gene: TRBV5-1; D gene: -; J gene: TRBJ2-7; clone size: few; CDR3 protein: CASNEVGSSYEQYF; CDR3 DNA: TGCGCCAGCAATGAGGTGGGGAGCTCCTACGAGCAGTACTTC
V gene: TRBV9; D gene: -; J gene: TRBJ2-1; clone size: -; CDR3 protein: CASSVEIGGILNEQFF; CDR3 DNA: TGTGCCAGCAGCGTAGAAATTGGCGGGATCCTTAATGAGCAGTTCTTC
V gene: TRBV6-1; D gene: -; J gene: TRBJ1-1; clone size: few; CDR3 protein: CAIYREMNTEAFF; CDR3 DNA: TGTGCCATCTACAGGGAGATGAACACTGAAGCTTTCTTT
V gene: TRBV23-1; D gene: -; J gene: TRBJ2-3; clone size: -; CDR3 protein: CASSPTGTDTQYF; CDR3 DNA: TGCGCCAGCAGTCCAACGGGCACAGATACGCAGTATTTT
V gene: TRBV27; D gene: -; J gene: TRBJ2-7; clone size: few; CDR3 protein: CASRAWGSRYEQYF; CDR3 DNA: TGTGCCAGCAGGGCCTGGGGGAGTAGGTACGAGCAGTACTTC
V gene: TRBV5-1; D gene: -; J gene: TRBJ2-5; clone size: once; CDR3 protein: CASSLRETSPEETQYF; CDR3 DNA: TGCGCCAGCAGCTTGCGTGAGACTAGTCCGGAAGAGACCCAGTACTTC
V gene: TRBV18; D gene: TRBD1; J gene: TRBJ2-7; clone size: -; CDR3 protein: CASSPLGDRSYEQYF; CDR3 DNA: TGTGCCAGCTCACCACTGGGGGACAGGTCCTACGAGCAGTACTTC
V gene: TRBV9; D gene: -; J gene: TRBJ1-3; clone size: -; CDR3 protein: CASSAGEDGNTIYF; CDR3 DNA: TGTGCCAGCAGCGCCGGAGAGGACGGAAACACCATATATTTT
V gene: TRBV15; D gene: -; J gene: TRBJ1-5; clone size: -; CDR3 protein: CATSGRVLSNQPQHF; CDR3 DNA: TGTGCCACCAGCGGGAGGGTGTTGAGCAATCAGCCCCAGCATTTT
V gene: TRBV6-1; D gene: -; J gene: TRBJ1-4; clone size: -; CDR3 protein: CASRAGPSTNEKLFF; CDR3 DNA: TGTGCCAGCAGGGCAGGGCCCTCAACTAATGAAAAACTGTTTTTT
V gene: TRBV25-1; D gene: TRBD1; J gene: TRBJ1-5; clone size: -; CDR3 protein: CATQGQGSNQPQHF; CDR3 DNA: TGTGCCACCCAGGGACAGGGTAGCAATCAGCCCCAGCATTTT
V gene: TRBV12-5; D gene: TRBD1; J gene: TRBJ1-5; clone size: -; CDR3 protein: CASGLRGDRANQPQHF; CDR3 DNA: TGTGCTAGTGGTTTGCGGGGCGACAGGGCCAATCAGCCCCAGCATTTT
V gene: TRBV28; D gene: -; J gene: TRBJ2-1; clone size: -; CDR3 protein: CASWGTADSYNEQFF; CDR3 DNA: TGTGCCAGCTGGGGAACTGCCGACTCCTACAATGAGCAGTTCTTC
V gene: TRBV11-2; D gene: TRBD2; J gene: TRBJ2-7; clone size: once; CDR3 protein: CASSRPGAGDYEQYF; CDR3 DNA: TGTGCCAGCAGCCGGCCCGGGGCGGGGGACTACGAGCAGTACTTC
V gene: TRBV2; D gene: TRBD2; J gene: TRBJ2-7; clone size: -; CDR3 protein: CASSIAGVSYEQYF; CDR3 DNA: TGTGCCAGCAGTATAGCGGGAGTCTCCTACGAGCAGTACTTC
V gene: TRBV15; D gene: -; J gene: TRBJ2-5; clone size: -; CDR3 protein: CATSRGRGETQYF; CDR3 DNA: TGTGCCACCAGCAGAGGGAGAGGAGAGACCCAGTACTTC
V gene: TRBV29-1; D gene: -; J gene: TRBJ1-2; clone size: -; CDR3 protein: CSAAGTHYGYTF; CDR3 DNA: TGCAGCGCTGCAGGGACCCACTATGGCTACACCTTC
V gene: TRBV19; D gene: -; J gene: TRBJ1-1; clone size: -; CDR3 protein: CASTGNSGAFF; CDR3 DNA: TGTGCCAGTACCGGGAACTCCGGGGCTTTCTTT
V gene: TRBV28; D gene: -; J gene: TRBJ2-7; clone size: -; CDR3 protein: CASSSVSVAYEQYF; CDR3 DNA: TGTGCCAGCAGTTCTGTCAGCGTCGCCTACGAGCAGTACTTC
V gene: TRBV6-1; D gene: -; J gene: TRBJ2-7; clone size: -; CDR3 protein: CASSEGRILLYEQYF; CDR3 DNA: TGTGCCAGCAGTGAAGGGCGCATCCTCCTATACGAGCAGTACTTC
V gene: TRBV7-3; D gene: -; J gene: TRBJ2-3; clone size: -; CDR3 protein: CASSFGQPPWDTQYF; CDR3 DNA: TGTGCCAGCAGCTTTGGACAGCCCCCTTGGGATACGCAGTATTTT
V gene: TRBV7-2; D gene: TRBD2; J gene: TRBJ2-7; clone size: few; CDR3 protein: CASSPGGVYEQYF; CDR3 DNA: TGTGCCAGCAGCCCGGGGGGGGTCTACGAGCAGTACTTC
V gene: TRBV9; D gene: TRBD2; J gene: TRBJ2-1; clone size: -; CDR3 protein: CASSAIAAGAAGEQFF; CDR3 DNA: TGTGCCAGCAGCGCCATTGCAGCGGGGGCCGCAGGAGAGCAGTTCTTC
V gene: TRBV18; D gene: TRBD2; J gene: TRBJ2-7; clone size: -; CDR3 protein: CASSLTSGTYEQYF; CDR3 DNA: TGTGCCAGCTCACTGACTAGCGGGACCTACGAGCAGTACTTC
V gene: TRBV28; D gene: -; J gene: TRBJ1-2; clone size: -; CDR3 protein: CASSPHRAYGYTF; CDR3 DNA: TGTGCCAGCAGTCCCCACAGGGCCTATGGCTACACCTTC
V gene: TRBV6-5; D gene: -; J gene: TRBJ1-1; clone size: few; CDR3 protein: CASSYLPEMNTEAFF; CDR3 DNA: TGTGCCAGCAGTTACTTGCCAGAGATGAACACTGAAGCTTTCTTT
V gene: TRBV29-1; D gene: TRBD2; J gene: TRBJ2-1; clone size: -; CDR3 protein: CSAIRASGSGNEQFF; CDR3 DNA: TGCAGCGCCATAAGGGCTAGCGGGAGCGGAAATGAGCAGTTCTTC
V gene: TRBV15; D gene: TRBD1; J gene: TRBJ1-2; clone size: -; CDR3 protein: CATSKSRGQGDYGYTF; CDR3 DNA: TGTGCCACCAGCAAATCAAGAGGACAGGGGGACTATGGCTACACCTTC